In this sample, the clone carrying this TCR beta chain turned up a few times. Trimming shortened V by 2 bases and J by 1 base, and 12 bases separated the two germline ends. This CDR3 spans 16 amino acids. Looked up from germline, CDR1 is SGHTA and CDR2 is FQGTGA. This record comes from a study of T cells in Graves' hyperthyroidism and ophthalmopathy. Template material for amplifying TCR beta CDR3 regions consisted of RNA transcripts. When the TCR CDR3 underwent first-round RT-PCR, the HTBI primer set was used. TCRdb recomputed calls from the multiplex PCR reads with MiXCR, one row per CDR3 protein. The repertoire has under 750,000 distinct CDR3 sequences, around 20% of them found once; the top ten carry roughly a sixth.

This chain uses TRBV7-3 with TRBJ1-3; D uncertain. The sample comprised blood. This TCR was sampled from a woman aged 45 to 65 with Graves' hyperthyroidism that later progressed to Graves' ophthalmopathy. CDR3 loop: CASSLGAELSGNTIYF. The CDR3, as DNA: TGTGCCAGCAGCTTAGGTGCAGAATTATCTGGAAACACCATATATTTT.